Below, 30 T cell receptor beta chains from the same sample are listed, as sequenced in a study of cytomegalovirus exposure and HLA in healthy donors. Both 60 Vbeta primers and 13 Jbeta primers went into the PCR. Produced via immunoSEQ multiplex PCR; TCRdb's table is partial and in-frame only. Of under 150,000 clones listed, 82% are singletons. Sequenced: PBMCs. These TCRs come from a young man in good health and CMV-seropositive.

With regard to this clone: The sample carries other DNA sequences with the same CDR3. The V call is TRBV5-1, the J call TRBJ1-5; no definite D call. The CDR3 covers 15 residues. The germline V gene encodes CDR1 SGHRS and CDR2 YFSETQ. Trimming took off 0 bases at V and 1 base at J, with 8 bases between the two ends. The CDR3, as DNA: TGCGCCAGCAGCTTGGCCGGAGGGAGCAATCAGCCCCAGCATTTT. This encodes CASSLAGGSNQPQHF.

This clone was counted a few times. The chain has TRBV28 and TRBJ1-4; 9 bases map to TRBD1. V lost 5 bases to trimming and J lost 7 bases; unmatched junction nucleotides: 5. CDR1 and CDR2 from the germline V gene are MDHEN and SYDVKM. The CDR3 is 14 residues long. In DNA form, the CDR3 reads TGTGCCAGCAGTACAGGGGGCGCAGGTGAAAAACTGTTTTTT. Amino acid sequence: CASSTGGAGEKLFF. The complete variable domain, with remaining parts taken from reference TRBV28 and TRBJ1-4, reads DVKVTQSSRYLVKRTGEKVFLECVQDMDHENMFWYRQDPGLGLRLIYFSYDVKMKEKGDIPEGYSVSREKKERFSLILESASTNQTSMYLCASSTGGAGEKLFFGSGTQLSVL.

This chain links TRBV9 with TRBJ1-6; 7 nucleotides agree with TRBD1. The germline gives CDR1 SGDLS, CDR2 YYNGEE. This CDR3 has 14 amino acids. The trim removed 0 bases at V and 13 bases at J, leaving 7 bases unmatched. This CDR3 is CASSVGAGGIPLHF. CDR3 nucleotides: TGTGCCAGCAGCGTAGGGGCAGGGGGAATTCCCCTCCACTTT.

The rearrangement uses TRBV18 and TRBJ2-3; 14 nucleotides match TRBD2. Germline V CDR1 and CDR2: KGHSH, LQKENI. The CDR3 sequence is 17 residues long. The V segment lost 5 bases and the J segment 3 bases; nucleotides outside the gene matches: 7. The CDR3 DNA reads TGTGCCAGCTCATCGGGACTAGCGGGAGTTAGGACAGATACGCAGTATTTT. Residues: CASSSGLAGVRTDTQYF.

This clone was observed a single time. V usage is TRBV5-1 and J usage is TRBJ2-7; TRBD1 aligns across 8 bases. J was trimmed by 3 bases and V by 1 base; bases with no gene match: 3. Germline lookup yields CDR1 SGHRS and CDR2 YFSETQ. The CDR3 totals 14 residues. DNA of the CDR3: TGCGCCAGCAGCTTGCCGACAGGGGACTACGAGCAGTACTTC. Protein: CASSLPTGDYEQYF.

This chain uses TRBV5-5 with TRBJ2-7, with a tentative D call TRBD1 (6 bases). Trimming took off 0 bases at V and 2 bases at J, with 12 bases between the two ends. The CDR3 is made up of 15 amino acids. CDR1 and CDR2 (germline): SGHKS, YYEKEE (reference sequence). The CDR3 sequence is CASSLGAGAAYEQYF. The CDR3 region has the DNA TGTGCCAGCAGCTTGGGGGCAGGGGCAGCCTACGAGCAGTACTTC.

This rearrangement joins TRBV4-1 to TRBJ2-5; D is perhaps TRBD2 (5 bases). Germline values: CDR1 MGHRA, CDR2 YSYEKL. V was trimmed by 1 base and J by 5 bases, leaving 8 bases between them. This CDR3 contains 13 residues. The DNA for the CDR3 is TGCGCCAGCAGCCAAGTTCCGGGGGAGACCCAGTACTTC. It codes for CASSQVPGETQYF.

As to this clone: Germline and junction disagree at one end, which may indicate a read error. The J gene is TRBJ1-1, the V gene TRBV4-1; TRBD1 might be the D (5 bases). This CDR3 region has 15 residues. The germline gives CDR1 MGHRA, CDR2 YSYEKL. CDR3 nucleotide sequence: TGCGCCAGCAACCAAGAGACAGCCACCAACACTGAAGCTTTCTTT. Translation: CASNQETATNTEAFF.

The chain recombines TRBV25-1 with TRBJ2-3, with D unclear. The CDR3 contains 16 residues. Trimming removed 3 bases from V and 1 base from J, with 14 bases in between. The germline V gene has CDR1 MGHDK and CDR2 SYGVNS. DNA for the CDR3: TGTGCCAGCAGTGAGGAAGCTCCTCGGGGCACAGATACGCAGTATTTT. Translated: CASSEEAPRGTDTQYF. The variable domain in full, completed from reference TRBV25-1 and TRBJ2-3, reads EADIYQTPRYLVIGTGKKITLECSQTMGHDKMYWYQQDPGMELHLIHYSYGVNSTEKGDLSSESTVSRIRTEHFPLTLESARPSHTSQYLCASSEEAPRGTDTQYFGPGTRLTVL.

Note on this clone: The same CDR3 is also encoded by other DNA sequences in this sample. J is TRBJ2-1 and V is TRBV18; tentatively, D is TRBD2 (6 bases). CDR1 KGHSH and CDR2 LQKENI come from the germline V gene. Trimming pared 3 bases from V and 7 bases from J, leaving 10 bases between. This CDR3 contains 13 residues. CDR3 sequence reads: CASSPGTDNEQFF. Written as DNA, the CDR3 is TGTGCCAGCTCACCGGGGACTGATAATGAGCAGTTCTTC.

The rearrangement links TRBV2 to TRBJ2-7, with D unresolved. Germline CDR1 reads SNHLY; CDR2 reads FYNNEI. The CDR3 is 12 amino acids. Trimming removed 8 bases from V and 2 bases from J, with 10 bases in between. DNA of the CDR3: TGTGCCAGCCGCGAACCGCCCTACGAGCAGTACTTC. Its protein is CASREPPYEQYF.

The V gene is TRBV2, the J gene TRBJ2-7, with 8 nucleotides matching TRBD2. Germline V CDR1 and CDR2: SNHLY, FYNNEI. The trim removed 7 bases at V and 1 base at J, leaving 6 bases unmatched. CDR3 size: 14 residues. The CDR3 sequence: CASTPRGGSYEQYF. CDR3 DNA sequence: TGTGCCAGCACTCCCCGGGGGGGGTCCTACGAGCAGTACTTC.

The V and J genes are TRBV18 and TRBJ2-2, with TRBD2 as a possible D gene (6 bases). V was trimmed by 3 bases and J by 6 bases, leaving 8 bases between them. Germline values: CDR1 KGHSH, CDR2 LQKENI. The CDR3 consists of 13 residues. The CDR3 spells CASSPTSSGELFF. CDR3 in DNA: TGTGCCAGCTCACCGACTAGTTCCGGGGAGCTGTTTTTT.

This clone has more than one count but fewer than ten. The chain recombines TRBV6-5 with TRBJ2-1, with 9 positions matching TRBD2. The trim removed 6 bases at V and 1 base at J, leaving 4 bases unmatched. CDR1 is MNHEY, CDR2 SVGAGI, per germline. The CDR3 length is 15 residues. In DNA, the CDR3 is TGTGCCAGCAGCCTTAGCGGGGGTTCCTACAATGAGCAGTTCTTC. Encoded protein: CASSLSGGSYNEQFF.

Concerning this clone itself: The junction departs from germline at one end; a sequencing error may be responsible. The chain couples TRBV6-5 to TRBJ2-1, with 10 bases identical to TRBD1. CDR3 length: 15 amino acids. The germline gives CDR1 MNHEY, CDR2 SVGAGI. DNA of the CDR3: TGTGCCAGCAGATCCAGGGACAGGGGAACTGGTGAGCGGTTCTTC. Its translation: CASRSRDRGTGERFF.

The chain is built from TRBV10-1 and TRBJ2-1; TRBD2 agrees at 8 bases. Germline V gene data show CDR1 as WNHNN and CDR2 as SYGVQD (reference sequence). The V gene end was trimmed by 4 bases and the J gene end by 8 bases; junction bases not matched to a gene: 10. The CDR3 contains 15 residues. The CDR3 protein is CASSVGGGFSDEQFF. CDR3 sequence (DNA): TGCGCCAGCAGTGTCGGCGGGGGGTTTTCTGATGAGCAGTTCTTC.

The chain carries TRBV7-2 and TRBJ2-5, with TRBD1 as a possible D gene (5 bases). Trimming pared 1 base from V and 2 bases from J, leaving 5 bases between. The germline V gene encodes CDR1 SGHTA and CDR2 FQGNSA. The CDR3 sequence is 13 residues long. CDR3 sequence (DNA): TGTGCCAGCAGCTTAGGACAGCAAGAGACCCAGTACTTC. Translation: CASSLGQQETQYF. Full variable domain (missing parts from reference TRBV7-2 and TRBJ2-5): GAGVSQSPSNKVTEKGKDVELRCDPISGHTALYWYRQSLGQGLEFLIYFQGNSAPDKSGLPSDRFSAERTGGSVSTLTIQRTQQEDSAVYLCASSLGQQETQYFGPGTRLLVL.

The CDR3 DNA is TGTGCCAGCAGCTCACGGCCGGGACTAGCGGGACTCAATGAGCAGTTCTTC. It codes for CASSSRPGLAGLNEQFF. This chain joins TRBV5-8 and TRBJ2-1; 13 positions agree with TRBD2. Trimming at V came to 3 bases and at J to 6 bases, leaving 9 bases not matched to a gene. The CDR3 has 17 amino acids. Germline V gene sequence: CDR1 SGHTS, CDR2 YDEGEE. Using reference TRBV5-8 and TRBJ2-1 for the parts outside the CDR3, the full variable domain is EAGVTQSPTHLIKTRGQQATLRCSPISGHTSVYWYQQALGLGLQFLLWYDEGEERNRGNFPPRFSGRQFPNYSSELNVNALELEDSALYLCASSSRPGLAGLNEQFFGPGTRLTVL.

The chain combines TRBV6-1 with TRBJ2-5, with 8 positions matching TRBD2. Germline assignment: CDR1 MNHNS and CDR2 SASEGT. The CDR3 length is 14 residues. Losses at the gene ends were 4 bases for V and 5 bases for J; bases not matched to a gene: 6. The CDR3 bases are TGTGCCAGCAGTGCTAGCGGGTGGAGGGAGACCCAGTACTTC. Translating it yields CASSASGWRETQYF.

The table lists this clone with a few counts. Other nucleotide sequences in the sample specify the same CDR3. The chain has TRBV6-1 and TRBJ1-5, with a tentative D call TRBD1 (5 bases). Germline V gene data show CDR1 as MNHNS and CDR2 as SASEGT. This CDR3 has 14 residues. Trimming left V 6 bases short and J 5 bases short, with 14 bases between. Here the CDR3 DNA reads TGTGCCAGCAGGGGGCCCGGGAGAGATCAGCCCCAGCATTTT. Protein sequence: CASRGPGRDQPQHF.

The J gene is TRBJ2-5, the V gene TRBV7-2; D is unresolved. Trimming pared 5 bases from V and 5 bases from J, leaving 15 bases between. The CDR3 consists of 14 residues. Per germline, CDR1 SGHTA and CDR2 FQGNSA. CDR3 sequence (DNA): TGTGCCAGCAGCCCGGTCGGATTGAGGGAGACCCAGTACTTC. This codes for CASSPVGLRETQYF.

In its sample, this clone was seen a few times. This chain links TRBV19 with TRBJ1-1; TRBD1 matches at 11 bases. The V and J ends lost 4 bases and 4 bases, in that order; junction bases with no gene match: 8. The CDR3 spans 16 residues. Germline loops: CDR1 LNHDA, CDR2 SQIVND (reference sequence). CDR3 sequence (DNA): TGTGCCAGTAGTACCCTTAGAGGACAGGGGGCCACTGAAGCTTTCTTT. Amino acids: CASSTLRGQGATEAFF.

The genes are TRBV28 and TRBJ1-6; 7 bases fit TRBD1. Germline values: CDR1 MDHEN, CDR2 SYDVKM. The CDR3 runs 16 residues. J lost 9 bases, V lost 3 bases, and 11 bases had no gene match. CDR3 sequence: CASSLFGQAESSPLHF. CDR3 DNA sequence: TGTGCCAGCAGTTTGTTCGGACAGGCCGAAAGTTCACCCCTCCACTTT.

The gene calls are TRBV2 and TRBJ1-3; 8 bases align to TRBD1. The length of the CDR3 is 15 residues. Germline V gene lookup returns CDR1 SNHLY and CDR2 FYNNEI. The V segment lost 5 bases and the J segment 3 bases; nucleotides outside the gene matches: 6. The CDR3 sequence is CASSLDRGSGNTIYF. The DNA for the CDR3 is TGTGCCAGCAGTCTCGACAGGGGAAGTGGAAACACCATATATTTT.

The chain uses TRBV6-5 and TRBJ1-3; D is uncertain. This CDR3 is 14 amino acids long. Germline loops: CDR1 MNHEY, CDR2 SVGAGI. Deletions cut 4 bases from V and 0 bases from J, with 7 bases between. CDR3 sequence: CASSLEYSGNTIYF. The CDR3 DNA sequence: TGTGCCAGCAGTTTAGAATACTCTGGAAACACCATATATTTT.

The CDR3 DNA follows: TGTGCCAGCACCCTCCGGGACAATGATCAGCCCCAGCATTTT. Protein product: CASTLRDNDQPQHF. The V and J genes are TRBV28 and TRBJ1-5; possibly TRBD1 for D (6 bases). The germline CDR1 and CDR2 sequences are MDHEN and SYDVKM. Between the trimmed V and J ends, which lost 7 bases and 5 bases, there was a span of 15 bases. The length of the CDR3 is 14 residues.

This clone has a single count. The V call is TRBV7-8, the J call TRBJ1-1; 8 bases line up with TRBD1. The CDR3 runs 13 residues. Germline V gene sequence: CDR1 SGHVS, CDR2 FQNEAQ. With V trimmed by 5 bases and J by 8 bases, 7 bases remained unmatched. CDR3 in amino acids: CASSHGTGFEAFF. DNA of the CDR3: TGTGCCAGCAGCCATGGGACAGGCTTCGAAGCTTTCTTT.

The CDR3 protein is CASKASGDAEQFF. The CDR3 bases are TGCGCCAGCAAAGCTAGCGGGGATGCTGAGCAGTTCTTC. The J gene is TRBJ2-1, the V gene TRBV10-1; 9 bases map to TRBD2. The CDR3 totals 13 residues. J gave up 9 bases and V 7 bases, and 7 bases lay outside the gene matches. Looked up from germline, CDR1 is WNHNN and CDR2 is SYGVQD (reference sequence).

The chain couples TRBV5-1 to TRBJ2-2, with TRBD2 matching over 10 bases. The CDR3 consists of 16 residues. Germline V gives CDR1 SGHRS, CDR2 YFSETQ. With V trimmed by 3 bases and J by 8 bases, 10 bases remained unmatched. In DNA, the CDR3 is TGCGCCAGCAGCTCCACGGGACTAGCGCGAGTAGGGGAGCTGTTTTTT. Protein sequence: CASSSTGLARVGELFF.

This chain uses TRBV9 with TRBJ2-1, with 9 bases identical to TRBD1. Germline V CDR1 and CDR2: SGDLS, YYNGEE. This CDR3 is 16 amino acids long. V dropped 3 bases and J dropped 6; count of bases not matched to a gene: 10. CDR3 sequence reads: CASSGIGTGKGNEQFF. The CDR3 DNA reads TGTGCCAGCAGCGGGATAGGGACAGGGAAGGGCAATGAGCAGTTCTTC.